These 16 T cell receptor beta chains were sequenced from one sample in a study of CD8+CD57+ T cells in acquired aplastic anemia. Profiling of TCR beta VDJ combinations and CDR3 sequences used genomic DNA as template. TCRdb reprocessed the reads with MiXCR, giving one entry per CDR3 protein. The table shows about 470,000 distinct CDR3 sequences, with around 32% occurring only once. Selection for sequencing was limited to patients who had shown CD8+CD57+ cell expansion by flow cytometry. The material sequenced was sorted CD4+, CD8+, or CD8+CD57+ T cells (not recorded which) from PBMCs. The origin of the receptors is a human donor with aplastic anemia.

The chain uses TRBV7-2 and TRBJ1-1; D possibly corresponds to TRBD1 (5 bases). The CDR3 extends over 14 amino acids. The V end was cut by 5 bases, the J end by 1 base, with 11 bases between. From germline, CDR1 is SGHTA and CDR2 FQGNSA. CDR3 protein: CASSISTGNTEAFF. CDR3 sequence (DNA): TGTGCCAGCAGCATAAGCACAGGGAACACTGAAGCTTTCTTT.

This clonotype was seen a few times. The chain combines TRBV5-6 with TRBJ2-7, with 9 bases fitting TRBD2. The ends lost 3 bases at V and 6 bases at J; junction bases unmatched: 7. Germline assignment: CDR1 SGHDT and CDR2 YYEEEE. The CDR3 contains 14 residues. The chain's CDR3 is CASSWAGTSIEQYF. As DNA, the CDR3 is TGTGCCAGCAGCTGGGCCGGGACTAGCATCGAGCAGTACTTC.

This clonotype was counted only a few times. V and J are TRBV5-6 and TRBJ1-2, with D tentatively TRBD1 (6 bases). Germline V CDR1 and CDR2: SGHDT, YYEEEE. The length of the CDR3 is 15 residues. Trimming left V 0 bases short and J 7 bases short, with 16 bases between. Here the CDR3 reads CASSLAGGPISGYTF. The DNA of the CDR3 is TGTGCCAGCAGCTTGGCGGGGGGCCCGATCAGTGGCTACACCTTC.

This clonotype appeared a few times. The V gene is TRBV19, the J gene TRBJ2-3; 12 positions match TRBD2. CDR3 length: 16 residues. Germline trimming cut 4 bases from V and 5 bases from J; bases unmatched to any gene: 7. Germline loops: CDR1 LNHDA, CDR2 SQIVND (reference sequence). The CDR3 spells CASSSVGGLAGDTQYF. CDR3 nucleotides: TGTGCCAGTAGTAGTGTGGGGGGACTAGCGGGAGATACGCAGTATTTT.

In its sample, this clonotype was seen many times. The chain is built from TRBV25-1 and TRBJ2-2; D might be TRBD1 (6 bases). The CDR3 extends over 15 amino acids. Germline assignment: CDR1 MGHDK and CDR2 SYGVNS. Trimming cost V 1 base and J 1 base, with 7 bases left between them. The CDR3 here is CASSEFRGNTGELFF. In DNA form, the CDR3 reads TGTGCCAGCAGTGAATTCAGGGGGAACACCGGGGAGCTGTTTTTT.

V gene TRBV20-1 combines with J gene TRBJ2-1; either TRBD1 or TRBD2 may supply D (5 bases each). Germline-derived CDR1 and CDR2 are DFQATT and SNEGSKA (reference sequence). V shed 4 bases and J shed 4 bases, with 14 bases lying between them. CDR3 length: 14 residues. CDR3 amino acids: CSAIPGDPYNEQFF. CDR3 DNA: TGCAGTGCTATCCCTGGGGACCCTTACAATGAGCAGTTCTTC.

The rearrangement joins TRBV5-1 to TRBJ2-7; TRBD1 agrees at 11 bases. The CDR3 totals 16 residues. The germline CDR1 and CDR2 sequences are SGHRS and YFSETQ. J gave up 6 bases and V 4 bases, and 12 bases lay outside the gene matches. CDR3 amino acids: CASSQRTGGFFSEQYF. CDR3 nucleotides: TGCGCCAGCAGCCAACGGACAGGGGGCTTTTTTAGCGAGCAGTACTTC.

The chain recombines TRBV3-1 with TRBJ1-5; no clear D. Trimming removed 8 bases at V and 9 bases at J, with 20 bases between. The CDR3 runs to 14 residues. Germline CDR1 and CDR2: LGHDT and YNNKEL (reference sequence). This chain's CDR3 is CASSKGSGDRPQHF. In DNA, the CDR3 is TGTGCCAGCTCAAAAGGAAGTGGGGATCGGCCCCAGCATTTT.

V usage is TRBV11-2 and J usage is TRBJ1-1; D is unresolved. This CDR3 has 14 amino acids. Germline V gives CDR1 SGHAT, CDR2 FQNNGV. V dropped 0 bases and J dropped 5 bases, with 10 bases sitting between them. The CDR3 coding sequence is TGTGCCAGCAGCTTAGAGGTGGCAGGAACTGAAGCTTTCTTT. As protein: CASSLEVAGTEAFF.

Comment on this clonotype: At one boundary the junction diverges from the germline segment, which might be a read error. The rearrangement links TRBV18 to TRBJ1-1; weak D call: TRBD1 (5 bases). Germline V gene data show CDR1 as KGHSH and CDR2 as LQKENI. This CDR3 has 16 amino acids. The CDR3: CASPPNQSGGKAEAFF. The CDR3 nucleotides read TGTGCCAGCCCACCGAACCAGTCGGGGGGGAAGGCTGAAGCTTTCTTT.

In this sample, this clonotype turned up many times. CDR3 region: CASSLTGAADGYTF. CDR3 DNA sequence: TGTGCCAGCAGCCTAACGGGGGCAGCGGATGGCTACACCTTC. The chain joins TRBV5-8 to TRBJ1-2; TRBD1 might be the D (6 bases). CDR3 size: 14 residues. Germline V gene sequence: CDR1 SGHTS, CDR2 YDEGEE. V lost 4 bases, J lost 6 bases, and 16 bases lay in between.

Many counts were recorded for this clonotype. CDR3 bases: TGTGCCAGCAGCTTAGTGTCGACAGGGTACAATCAGCCCCAGCATTTT. Translation gives CASSLVSTGYNQPQHF. V is TRBV7-8 and J is TRBJ1-5; TRBD1 matches 7 bases. V shed 1 base, J shed 3 bases, and the junction held 6 bases outside the gene matches. This CDR3 region has 16 residues. Germline V gene data show CDR1 as SGHVS and CDR2 as FQNEAQ. The full variable domain, completed using reference TRBV7-8 and TRBJ1-5, is GAGVSQSPRYKVAKRGQDVALRCDPISGHVSLFWYQQALGQGPEFLTYFQNEAQLDKSGLPSDRFFAERPEGSVSTLKIQRTQQEDSAVYLCASSLVSTGYNQPQHFGDGTRLSIL.

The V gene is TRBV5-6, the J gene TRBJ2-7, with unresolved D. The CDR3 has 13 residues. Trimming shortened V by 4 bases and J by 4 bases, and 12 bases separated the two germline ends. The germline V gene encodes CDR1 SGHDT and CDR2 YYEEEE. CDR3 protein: CASSRRRGYEQYF. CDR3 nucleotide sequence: TGTGCCAGCAGCCGTAGACGAGGATACGAGCAGTACTTC.

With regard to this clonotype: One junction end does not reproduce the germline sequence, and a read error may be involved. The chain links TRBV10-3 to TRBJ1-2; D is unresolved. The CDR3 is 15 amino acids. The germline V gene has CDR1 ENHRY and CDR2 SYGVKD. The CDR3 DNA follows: TGTGCCAGCAGTGAGAGTGGCCGAACAACCTATGGCTACACCTTC. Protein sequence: CASSESGRTTYGYTF.

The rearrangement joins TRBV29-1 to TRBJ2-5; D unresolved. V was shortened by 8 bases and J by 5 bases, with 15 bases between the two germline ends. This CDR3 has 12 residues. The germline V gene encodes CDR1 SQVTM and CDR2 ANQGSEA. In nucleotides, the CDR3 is TGCAGCAGTAGTCCAGTCTCGGAGACCCAGTACTTC. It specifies CSSSPVSETQYF.

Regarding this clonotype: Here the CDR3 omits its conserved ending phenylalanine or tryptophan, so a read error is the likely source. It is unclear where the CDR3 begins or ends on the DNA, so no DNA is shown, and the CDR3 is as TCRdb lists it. The chain's CDR3 is CASSTRGLA. This chain links TRBV19 with TRBJ2-2; the table assigns TRBD2, which was not confirmed against the DNA. The CDR3 contains 9 residues when both ends are counted. Germline V gene data show CDR1 as LNHDA and CDR2 as SQIVND (reference sequence).